This T cell receptor (beta chain) was recovered during a study of CD8 T cells in ankylosing spondylitis. This clonotype was picked up many times. The antigen is undetermined. TCR beta libraries were made by quantitative 5'-RACE with molecular barcodes. TCRdb reprocessed the 5' RACE reads with MiXCR, giving one entry per CDR3 protein. The top ten clones hold roughly a third of a sample with about 250,000 distinct CDR3 sequences, 18% of them seen once. Study-level findings and limits: In peripheral blood, disease-linked CD8+ clones occurred at relatively low frequencies. Apparently characteristic of ankylosing spondylitis blood was a TCR beta motif (roughly 8 highly homologous variants). Reportedly, significant enrichment of disease-linked clones occurred in matched ankylosing spondylitis synovial fluid.

This sequence originates from a male donor with ankylosing spondylitis or in good health (not recorded which). Specimen: blood, either unsorted or a sorted T cell fraction (not recorded which).

DNA for the CDR3: TGTGCCAGCAGCCGTCATAGCGGGGTCGCCTACAATGAGCAGTTCTTC. Translation gives CASSRHSGVAYNEQFF. This chain uses TRBV11-3 with TRBJ2-1; 8 nucleotides align to TRBD2. The germline V gene has CDR1 SGHNT and CDR2 YENEEA. V shed 5 bases and J 2 bases; nucleotides not matched to a gene: 8. The CDR3 length is 16 residues.